The 27 T cell receptor beta chains in this list originate from one sample, sequenced in a study of blood T cell repertoires in COVID-19. Some clones are missing from TCRdb's copy, which holds only in-frame ones; the method was immunoSEQ multiplex PCR. The sample has around 170,000 clones, around 72% seen once. Input material: peripheral blood. Source of these receptors: a woman at least 80 years old with acute or convalescent COVID-19.

V and J are TRBV18 and TRBJ2-1; TRBD2 aligns across 11 bases. Germline lookup yields CDR1 KGHSH and CDR2 LQKENI. V shed 6 bases and J 7 bases; nucleotides not matched to a gene: 8. The CDR3 loop spans 15 amino acids. The CDR3 here is CASSPTSGSVNEQFF. Written as DNA, the CDR3 is TGTGCCAGCTCCCCAACTAGCGGGAGTGTAAATGAGCAGTTCTTC. Filled out from reference TRBV18 and TRBJ2-1, the complete variable domain reads NAGVMQNPRHLVRRRGQEARLRCSPMKGHSHVYWYRQLPEEGLKFMVYLQKENIIDESGMPKERFSAEFPKEGPSILRIQQVVRGDSAAYFCASSPTSGSVNEQFFGPGTRLTVL.

The chain couples TRBV2 to TRBJ1-5, with D perhaps TRBD1 (5 bases). The CDR3 spans 12 residues. The V end lost 6 bases, the J end lost 9 bases, and 12 bases lay between the germline ends. CDR1 and CDR2 (germline): SNHLY, FYNNEI. CDR3 DNA: TGTGCCAGCAGACGGCCGGGGGGGCCCCAGCATTTT. Residues: CASRRPGGPQHF.

V usage is TRBV9 and J usage is TRBJ1-5, with 7 bases identical to TRBD1. The CDR3 consists of 15 residues. CDR1 and CDR2 from the germline V gene are SGDLS and YYNGEE. V dropped 4 bases and J dropped 6; count of bases not matched to a gene: 10. The DNA of the CDR3 is TGTGCCAGCAGCCCAGGACAGGATAGGGCTCAGCCCCAGCATTTT. Its translation: CASSPGQDRAQPQHF.

V and J are TRBV28 and TRBJ1-5; D is possibly TRBD1 (6 bases). The CDR3 has 14 amino acids. Trimming removed 6 bases from V and 3 bases from J, with 12 bases in between. Germline CDR1 reads MDHEN; CDR2 reads SYDVKM. The CDR3 here is CASSSGGNNQPQHF. The CDR3 DNA reads TGTGCCAGCAGCAGCGGGGGCAACAATCAGCCCCAGCATTTT.

This clone was detected once. The chain has TRBV30 and TRBJ2-7; 16 bases agree with TRBD2. J was trimmed by 6 bases and V by 2 bases; bases with no gene match: 10. The CDR3 is made up of 17 amino acids. Germline V gene lookup returns CDR1 GTSNPN and CDR2 SVGIG (reference sequence). The CDR3 sequence: CAWSPGTSGRAFGEQYF. CDR3 coding DNA: TGTGCCTGGAGTCCCGGGACTAGCGGGAGGGCCTTTGGCGAGCAGTACTTC.

The chain couples TRBV7-9 to TRBJ2-5; 7 bases agree with TRBD2. V dropped 3 bases and J dropped 4; count of bases not matched to a gene: 5. The length of the CDR3 is 14 residues. CDR1 and CDR2 from the germline V gene are SEHNR and FQNEAQ (reference sequence). The chain's CDR3 is CASSLSGGRETQYF. In nucleotides, the CDR3 is TGTGCCAGCAGCTTGTCGGGAGGTAGAGAGACCCAGTACTTC.

This clone was seen at least ten times. CDR3 loop: CASSVSGGPGGEAFF. CDR3 in DNA: TGTGCCAGCAGCGTGAGTGGTGGCCCTGGGGGGGAAGCTTTCTTT. The V and J genes are TRBV9 and TRBJ1-1, with D perhaps TRBD1 (5 bases). Looked up from germline, CDR1 is SGDLS and CDR2 is YYNGEE. V lost 2 bases and J lost 8, with 19 bases in between. The CDR3 spans 15 residues.

The chain is built from TRBV7-9 and TRBJ2-7; 9 nucleotides agree with TRBD1. The length of the CDR3 is 14 residues. Trimming took 6 bases from V and 5 from J; bases not matched to a gene: 8. Germline V gene sequence: CDR1 SEHNR, CDR2 FQNEAQ (reference sequence). The DNA of the CDR3 is TGTGCCAGCAGTATTTCAGGACAGGGGAACGAGCAGTACTTC. It translates to CASSISGQGNEQYF.

The chain links TRBV6-5 to TRBJ2-3; unclear D gene. This CDR3 is 12 amino acids long. CDR1 and CDR2 (germline): MNHEY, SVGAGI. V lost 11 bases to trimming and J lost 2 bases, with 11 bases between them. CDR3: CAATFSTDTQYF. CDR3 nucleotide sequence: TGTGCCGCGACATTCTCCACAGATACGCAGTATTTT.

The chain is built from TRBV7-8 and TRBJ2-1, with 9 bases aligning to TRBD2. With V trimmed by 0 bases and J by 6 bases, 3 bases remained unmatched. The CDR3 covers 15 residues. Germline assignment: CDR1 SGHVS and CDR2 FQNEAQ. The chain's CDR3 is CASSLAGLAANEQFF. CDR3 in DNA: TGTGCCAGCAGCTTAGCGGGACTAGCTGCCAATGAGCAGTTCTTC.

This clone was picked up a small number of times. The CDR3 region is CASSYAGTRAYEQYF. The CDR3 region has the DNA TGTGCCAGCAGTTACGCCGGGACTAGGGCCTACGAGCAGTACTTC. The J gene is TRBJ2-7, the V gene TRBV6-5; 8 bases agree with TRBD2. The V and J ends lost 2 bases and 2 bases, in that order; junction bases with no gene match: 5. This CDR3 has 15 residues. Germline-derived CDR1 and CDR2 are MNHEY and SVGAGI.

This clone was recorded a few times. The CDR3 bases are TGTGCCGCCGCGAGGGTGGACTATGGCTACACCTTC. It translates to CAAARVDYGYTF. The V gene is TRBV2, the J gene TRBJ1-2; D remains unclear. The V and J ends lost 11 bases and 3 bases respectively, with 13 bases between them. Looked up from germline, CDR1 is SNHLY and CDR2 is FYNNEI. The CDR3 has 12 residues.

The chain carries TRBV27 and TRBJ1-1; TRBD1 agrees at 9 bases. The ends lost 2 bases at V and 6 bases at J; junction bases unmatched: 7. In germline, CDR1 is MNHEY, CDR2 SMNVEV (reference sequence). The CDR3 has 15 residues. The CDR3 bases are TGTGCCAGCAGTTTAAGCCGGGACAGGGTATCTGAAGCTTTCTTT. It is translated as CASSLSRDRVSEAFF.

The V call is TRBV28, the J call TRBJ2-3; D might be TRBD2 (6 bases). This CDR3 region has 15 residues. Between the trimmed V and J ends, which lost 4 bases and 6 bases, there was a span of 17 bases. Germline V gene sequence: CDR1 MDHEN, CDR2 SYDVKM. CDR3 in amino acids: CASSSQGLPGDTQYF. In nucleotides, the CDR3 is TGTGCCAGCAGTTCCCAGGGACTCCCGGGGGATACGCAGTATTTT.

This clone appeared a few times. The chain employs TRBV6-5 and TRBJ1-1; 7 nucleotides match TRBD1. The germline gives CDR1 MNHEY, CDR2 SVGAGI. The CDR3 spans 15 residues. The V and J ends lost 11 bases and 0 bases, in that order; junction bases with no gene match: 12. The CDR3 loop is CAGGPGQNMNTEAFF. The CDR3 bases are TGTGCCGGGGGACCGGGACAGAATATGAACACTGAAGCTTTCTTT.

The chain carries TRBV9 and TRBJ2-3; D gene unclear. V lost 3 bases and J lost 3, with 11 bases in between. The CDR3 extends over 14 amino acids. The germline V gene has CDR1 SGDLS and CDR2 YYNGEE. The DNA of the CDR3 is TGTGCCAGCAGCGCTCCAGGCTGGACAGATACGCAGTATTTT. Its translation: CASSAPGWTDTQYF.

The chain recombines TRBV2 with TRBJ1-5; tentative D call: TRBD1 (6 bases). This CDR3 region has 14 residues. The germline gives CDR1 SNHLY, CDR2 FYNNEI. Deletions cut 5 bases from V and 5 bases from J, with 13 bases between. The CDR3 DNA sequence: TGTGCCAGCAGTAAACAGGGATTTGATCAGCCCCAGCATTTT. Its translation is CASSKQGFDQPQHF.

The chain couples TRBV18 to TRBJ2-2; D not certain. Germline CDR1 reads KGHSH; CDR2 reads LQKENI. V lost 1 base and J lost 2, with 5 bases in between. This CDR3 comprises 14 residues. CDR3 protein: CASSPRANTGELFF. The CDR3 DNA follows: TGTGCCAGCTCACCACGAGCAAACACCGGGGAGCTGTTTTTT.

This CDR3 is CASSIWKEGSYEQYF. The CDR3 DNA reads as TGCGCCAGCAGCATTTGGAAGGAGGGCTCCTACGAGCAGTACTTC. The chain is built from TRBV5-1 and TRBJ2-7; D is perhaps TRBD2 (6 bases). There are 15 residues in the CDR3. Germline CDR1 reads SGHRS; CDR2 reads YFSETQ. With 4 bases removed from V and 0 bases from J, the gap between germline ends came to 14 bases.

The chain has TRBV4-1 and TRBJ2-1; TRBD2 agrees at 10 bases. CDR3 length: 19 residues. Germline lookup yields CDR1 MGHRA and CDR2 YSYEKL. Trimming cost V 1 base and J 5 bases; bases outside gene matches: 14. This CDR3 reads CASSQVWVLGTSANNEQFF. DNA for the CDR3: TGCGCCAGCAGCCAAGTATGGGTCCTTGGGACTAGCGCCAACAATGAGCAGTTCTTC.

This sequence joins TRBV6-1 and TRBJ1-6; 12 bases agree with TRBD1. CDR1 and CDR2 from the germline V gene are MNHNS and SASEGT. V was clipped by 2 bases and J by 9 bases; unmatched bases: 2. The CDR3 length is 15 residues. The DNA of the CDR3 is TGTGCCAGCAGTGAAAGGGGACAGGGGGCTTCACCCCTCCACTTT. It specifies CASSERGQGASPLHF.

CDR3 region: CASSLGRGTGELFF. DNA for the CDR3: TGTGCCAGCAGTTTGGGCAGGGGGACCGGGGAGCTGTTTTTT. This sequence joins TRBV28 and TRBJ2-2; 7 bases match TRBD1. The germline gives CDR1 MDHEN, CDR2 SYDVKM. The CDR3 spans 14 residues. J was trimmed by 5 bases and V by 3 bases; bases with no gene match: 3.

CDR3 in DNA: TGTGCCAGCAGCCCCCTAGCGGGAGTAAAGGATACGCAGTATTTT. Encoded protein: CASSPLAGVKDTQYF. The chain has TRBV6-5 and TRBJ2-3; 10 bases fit TRBD2. Germline-derived CDR1 and CDR2 are MNHEY and SVGAGI. The CDR3 consists of 15 residues. V trimming: 6 bases; J trimming: 6 bases; junction bases outside the gene matches: 9.

The chain couples TRBV5-1 to TRBJ2-6; D is unclear. Trimming shortened V by 0 bases and J by 4 bases, and 5 bases separated the two germline ends. This CDR3 is built from 14 residues. Germline loops: CDR1 SGHRS, CDR2 YFSETQ. The CDR3 coding sequence is TGCGCCAGCAGCTTGGGCGTGGGGGCCAACGTCCTGACTTTC. Its translation: CASSLGVGANVLTF. Full variable domain (rest looked up from reference TRBV5-1 and TRBJ2-6): KAGVTQTPRYLIKTRGQQVTLSCSPISGHRSVSWYQQTPGQGLQFLFEYFSETQRNKGNFPGRFSGRQFSNSRSEMNVSTLELGDSALYLCASSLGVGANVLTFGAGSRLTVL.

The chain combines TRBV19 with TRBJ2-2; 9 bases are shared with TRBD1. CDR1 is LNHDA and CDR2 is SQIVND in the germline V gene (reference sequence). CDR3 length: 16 amino acids. Trimming cost V 5 bases and J 5 bases; bases outside gene matches: 9. The CDR3 DNA reads as TGTGCCAGTAGTCGAAGGACAGGGGCGAGAACCGGGGAGCTGTTTTTT. Residues: CASSRRTGARTGELFF.

The chain is built from TRBV20-1 and TRBJ1-1, with D uncertain. The V end lost 3 bases, the J end lost 1 base, and 12 bases lay between the germline ends. Per the germline V gene, CDR1 is DFQATT and CDR2 is SNEGSKA (reference sequence). The CDR3 is made up of 14 amino acids. The CDR3 nucleotides are TGCAGTGCTAGTAGGCCTCAGGAGAACACTGAAGCTTTCTTT. Encoded protein: CSASRPQENTEAFF.

Comments on this clone: The same CDR3 also results from other DNA sequences found in this sample. The chain joins TRBV5-1 to TRBJ2-1, with 12 positions matching TRBD2. V shed 1 base, J shed 6 bases, and the junction held 2 bases outside the gene matches. Germline-derived CDR1 and CDR2 are SGHRS and YFSETQ. The CDR3 has 15 amino acids. CDR3 nucleotides: TGCGCCAGCAGCTTGAAACTAGCGGGAGGCAATGAGCAGTTCTTC. Residues: CASSLKLAGGNEQFF.